This T cell receptor beta chain was identified in a study of blood T cell repertoires in COVID-19. Study-level information: Samples of COVID-19 (acute and convalescent) were obtained from the United States, Italy and Spain.

TCRdb keeps only in-frame clones here, not all; method: immunoSEQ multiplex PCR. The sample has around 42,000 clones, more than 75% seen once; the top ten hold more than 4.5%. Germline lookup yields CDR1 SGDLS and CDR2 YYNGEE. The CDR3 runs to 15 residues. Trimming took 3 bases from V and 1 from J, leaving 10 bases between them. The sample consisted of peripheral blood. The receptor comes from a human donor in a cohort sampled during active COVID-19. The chain is built from TRBV9 and TRBJ2-2, with TRBD1 as a possible D gene (6 bases). The chain's CDR3 is CASSAQQGNTGELFF. CDR3 nucleotide sequence: TGTGCCAGCAGCGCCCAACAGGGGAACACCGGGGAGCTGTTTTTT. The whole variable domain, filled in from reference TRBV9 and TRBJ2-2, reads DSGVTQTPKHLITATGQRVTLRCSPRSGDLSVYWYQQSLDQGLQFLIQYYNGEERAKGNILERFSAQQFPDLHSELNLSSLELGDSALYFCASSAQQGNTGELFFGEGSRLTVL.